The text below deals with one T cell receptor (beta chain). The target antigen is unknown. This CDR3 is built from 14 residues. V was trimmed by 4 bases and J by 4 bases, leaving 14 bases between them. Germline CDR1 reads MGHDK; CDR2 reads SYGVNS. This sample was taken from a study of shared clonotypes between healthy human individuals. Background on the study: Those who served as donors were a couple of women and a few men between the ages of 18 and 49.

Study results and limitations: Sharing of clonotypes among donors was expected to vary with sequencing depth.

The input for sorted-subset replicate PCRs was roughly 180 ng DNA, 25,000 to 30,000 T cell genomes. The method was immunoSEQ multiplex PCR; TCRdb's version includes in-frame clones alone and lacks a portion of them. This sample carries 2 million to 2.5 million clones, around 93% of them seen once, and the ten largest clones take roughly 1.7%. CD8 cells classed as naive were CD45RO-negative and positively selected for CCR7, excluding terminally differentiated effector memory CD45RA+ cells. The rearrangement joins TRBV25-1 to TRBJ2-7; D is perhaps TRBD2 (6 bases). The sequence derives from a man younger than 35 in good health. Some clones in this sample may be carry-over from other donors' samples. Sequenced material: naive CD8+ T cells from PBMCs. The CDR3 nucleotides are TGTGCCAGCAGTGCCAACCGGGAGTTTTACGAGCAGTACTTC. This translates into CASSANREFYEQYF.